The present TCR beta chain was sequenced within a study of identical twins. Study-wide results and caveats: Models underpredicted monozygotic twin sharing of out-of-frame TCR alpha. The study reached conclusions through statistical analysis that was cross-sectional, not following the same donors.

TCRdb used MiXCR to reprocess the 5' RACE reads, holding one entry per CDR3 protein. Of approximately 1.8 million distinct CDR3 sequences detected, under 35% appear once; the ten largest clones hold 0.25% to 0.3%. With respect to this clonotype: Its specificity is not known.

This CDR3 region has 16 residues. Germline V gives CDR1 MNHEY, CDR2 SMNVEV (reference sequence). The V gene end was trimmed by 2 bases and the J gene end by 6 bases; junction bases not matched to a gene: 7. The V gene is TRBV27, the J gene TRBJ2-1, with 10 bases identical to TRBD2. This TCR came from a newborn girl in good health. Sequencing was done on a sample of cord blood. The CDR3 protein is CASSLPYSGGLNEQFF. In DNA, the CDR3 is TGTGCCAGCAGTTTACCCTATAGCGGGGGGCTCAATGAGCAGTTCTTC.